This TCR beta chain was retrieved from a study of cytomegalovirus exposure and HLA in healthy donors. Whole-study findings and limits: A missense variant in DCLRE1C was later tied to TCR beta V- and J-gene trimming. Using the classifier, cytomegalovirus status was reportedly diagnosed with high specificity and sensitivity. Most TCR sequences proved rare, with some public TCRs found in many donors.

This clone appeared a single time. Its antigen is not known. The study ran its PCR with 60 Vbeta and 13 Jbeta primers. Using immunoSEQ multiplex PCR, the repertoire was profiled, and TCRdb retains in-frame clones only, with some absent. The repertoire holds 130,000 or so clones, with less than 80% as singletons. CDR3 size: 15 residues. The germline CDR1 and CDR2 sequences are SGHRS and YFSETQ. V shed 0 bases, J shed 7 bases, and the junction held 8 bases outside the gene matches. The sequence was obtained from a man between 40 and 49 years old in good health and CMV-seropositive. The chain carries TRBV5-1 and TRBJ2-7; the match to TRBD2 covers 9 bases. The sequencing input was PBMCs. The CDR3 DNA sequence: TGCGCCAGCAGCTTGGACGCGGGAGGGCCGGGAGAGCAGTACTTC. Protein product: CASSLDAGGPGEQYF.